The next 24 T cell receptor beta chains were all read from a single sample in a study of blood T cell repertoires in COVID-19. Sequencing used immunoSEQ multiplex PCR; TCRdb keeps in-frame clones, though not all of them. The top ten hold about 28% of the sample, which has about 190,000 clones, about 79% seen once. Sample: peripheral blood. The receptors shown here come from a woman between 65 and 79 years old with acute or convalescent COVID-19.

The rearrangement joins TRBV27 to TRBJ1-1, with unresolved D. CDR1 and CDR2 from the germline V gene are MNHEY and SMNVEV (reference sequence). The CDR3 sequence is 13 residues long. The V and J ends lost 5 bases and 0 bases respectively, with 7 bases between them. The CDR3 bases are TGTGCCAGCAGTGAAAACTTGAACACTGAAGCTTTCTTT. The encoded protein is CASSENLNTEAFF.

The gene calls are TRBV9 and TRBJ1-6; 9 bases fit TRBD1. Germline V gives CDR1 SGDLS, CDR2 YYNGEE. V gave up 3 bases and J gave up 8 bases; unmatched junction bases: 6. The CDR3 is 15 residues long. CDR3 protein: CASSARTGVDSPLHF. CDR3 sequence (DNA): TGTGCCAGCAGCGCCCGGACAGGGGTAGATTCACCCCTCCACTTT. Full variable domain (rest looked up from reference TRBV9 and TRBJ1-6): DSGVTQTPKHLITATGQRVTLRCSPRSGDLSVYWYQQSLDQGLQFLIQYYNGEERAKGNILERFSAQQFPDLHSELNLSSLELGDSALYFCASSARTGVDSPLHFGNGTRLTVT.

In this sample, this clone turned up once. The V and J genes are TRBV4-2 and TRBJ2-5, with a tentative D call TRBD1 (5 bases). The CDR3 totals 16 residues. Germline CDR1 LGHNA, CDR2 YNFKEQ. V gave up 4 bases and J gave up 5 bases, with 20 bases separating them. CDR3 region: CASSPSQDRLQETQYF. CDR3 in DNA: TGTGCCAGCAGCCCGTCACAGGACCGTCTACAGGAGACCCAGTACTTC.

This clone showed up just once. The chain is built from TRBV5-5 and TRBJ1-5; 9 nucleotides agree with TRBD1. Looked up from germline, CDR1 is SGHKS and CDR2 is YYEKEE (reference sequence). The CDR3 consists of 15 residues. The V and J ends lost 4 bases and 6 bases, in that order; junction bases with no gene match: 8. CDR3 amino acids: CASSKGQGRSQPQHF. In nucleotides, the CDR3 is TGTGCCAGCAGCAAGGGACAGGGTAGGTCTCAGCCCCAGCATTTT.

The chain uses TRBV6-2 or TRBV6-3 and TRBJ2-5; maybe TRBD2 (6 bases). The V end was cut by 6 bases, the J end by 4 bases, with 15 bases between. The CDR3 contains 14 residues. CDR1 and CDR2 from the germline V gene are MNHEY and SVGEGT. The CDR3 loop reads CASSLGQGGETQYF. CDR3 bases: TGTGCCAGCAGCCTTGGGCAGGGAGGAGAGACCCAGTACTTC.

The V gene is TRBV18, the J gene TRBJ2-2; tentative D call: TRBD2 (5 bases). There are 15 residues in the CDR3. Germline CDR1 is KGHSH and CDR2 is LQKENI. Between the trimmed V and J ends, which lost 1 base and 2 bases, there was a span of 8 bases. CDR3 sequence: CASSPRGSNTGELFF. DNA of the CDR3: TGTGCCAGCTCACCACGCGGGTCAAACACCGGGGAGCTGTTTTTT.

The J gene is TRBJ1-4, the V gene TRBV29-1; a weak D match, TRBD1 (5 bases). CDR1 and CDR2 from the germline V gene are SQVTM and ANQGSEA. The CDR3 covers 18 residues. Trimming took 5 bases from V and 2 from J, leaving 24 bases between them. CDR3 residues: CSVYSAGPYTTTNEKLFF. DNA of the CDR3: TGCAGCGTTTATTCGGCAGGGCCATATACTACGACTAATGAAAAACTGTTTTTT.

This sequence joins TRBV7-8 and TRBJ1-6; TRBD1 might be the D (6 bases). Germline V gene sequence: CDR1 SGHVS, CDR2 FQNEAQ. Trimming cost V 1 base and J 6 bases, with 10 bases left between them. This CDR3 has 15 amino acids. The CDR3 is CASSLENRVNSPLHF. The CDR3 DNA reads as TGTGCCAGCAGCTTAGAGAACAGGGTTAATTCACCCCTCCACTTT.

This chain links TRBV9 with TRBJ2-1; 9 nucleotides line up with TRBD2. Trimming cost V 3 bases and J 4 bases; bases outside gene matches: 5. The CDR3 is 15 residues long. The germline V gene has CDR1 SGDLS and CDR2 YYNGEE. CDR3 in amino acids: CASSARLADYNEQFF. The DNA of the CDR3 is TGTGCCAGCAGCGCCCGACTAGCGGATTACAATGAGCAGTTCTTC.

The chain joins TRBV27 to TRBJ2-7, with D maybe TRBD2 (6 bases). The germline V gene encodes CDR1 MNHEY and CDR2 SMNVEV (reference sequence). The CDR3 covers 16 residues. V gave up 3 bases and J gave up 2 bases, with 17 bases separating them. For the CDR3, the DNA is TGTGCCAGCAGTTTGGAAGCGGGTGTAAGAGCCTACGAGCAGTACTTC. It translates to CASSLEAGVRAYEQYF.

As regards this clone: At one boundary the junction diverges from the germline segment, which might be a read error. The chain links TRBV6-5 to TRBJ2-3; 9 bases are shared with TRBD2. The germline V gene encodes CDR1 MNHEY and CDR2 SVGAGI. There are 14 residues in the CDR3. CDR3 in DNA: TGTGCCAGCAGTTTAGGGACTAGCAGAGATACGCAGTATTTT. This gives the protein CASSLGTSRDTQYF.

The rearrangement links TRBV5-1 to TRBJ2-1, with 9 bases matching TRBD1. The V gene end was trimmed by 4 bases and the J gene end by 7 bases; junction bases not matched to a gene: 9. Germline CDR1 is SGHRS and CDR2 is YFSETQ. This CDR3 is 15 amino acids long. The CDR3 loop is CASSVGQGAGNEQFF. The CDR3 DNA is TGCGCCAGCAGCGTGGGACAGGGCGCGGGGAATGAGCAGTTCTTC.

The chain joins TRBV3-1 (or the pseudogene TRBV3-2) to TRBJ1-5; D gene uncertain. Germline CDR1 reads LGHDT; CDR2 reads YNNKEL (reference sequence). The V end lost 4 bases, the J end lost 8 bases, and 21 bases lay between the germline ends. The CDR3 runs 16 residues. The CDR3 here is CASSLHGGQRVEPQHF. DNA of the CDR3: TGTGCCAGCAGCCTCCACGGCGGGCAGAGGGTCGAGCCCCAGCATTTT.

This sequence joins TRBV7-9 and TRBJ2-5; 10 positions match TRBD2. The germline CDR1 and CDR2 sequences are SEHNR and FQNEAQ (reference sequence). After removal of 5 bases from V and 2 bases from J, the junction contained 2 bases not matched to a gene. The CDR3 spans 14 residues. In DNA form, the CDR3 reads TGTGCCAGCAGCCGGACTAGCGGACAAGAGACCCAGTACTTC. Protein product: CASSRTSGQETQYF.

The chain carries TRBV10-2 and TRBJ2-6, with 8 bases lining up with TRBD2. The V segment lost 5 bases and the J segment 2 bases; nucleotides outside the gene matches: 8. From germline, CDR1 is WSHSY and CDR2 SAAADI. CDR3 length: 17 amino acids. The CDR3 sequence: CASSNLAGSAGANVLTF. CDR3 DNA sequence: TGCGCCAGCAGTAATTTAGCGGGGAGCGCTGGGGCCAACGTCCTGACTTTC.

The J gene is TRBJ2-5, the V gene TRBV3-1 (or the pseudogene TRBV3-2), with 8 bases aligning to TRBD2. The CDR3 is 13 residues long. The germline V gene has CDR1 LGHDT and CDR2 YNNKEL (reference sequence). Trimming took 4 bases from V and 5 from J; bases not matched to a gene: 3. This CDR3 reads CASSPAGAETQYF. In nucleotides, the CDR3 is TGTGCCAGCAGCCCAGCGGGAGCGGAGACCCAGTACTTC.

V is TRBV2 and J is TRBJ2-7; TRBD2 agrees at 7 bases. The CDR3 is 15 amino acids. V was pared by 6 bases and J by 2 bases, with 10 bases of the junction left unmatched. Looked up from germline, CDR1 is SNHLY and CDR2 is FYNNEI. CDR3 sequence reads: CASRPASGGTYEQYF. CDR3 coding DNA: TGTGCCAGCAGGCCGGCTAGCGGAGGGACCTACGAGCAGTACTTC.

This chain joins TRBV19 and TRBJ2-3; no reliable D call. Between the trimmed V and J ends, which lost 9 bases and 5 bases, there was a span of 18 bases. CDR3 length: 14 amino acids. Looked up from germline, CDR1 is LNHDA and CDR2 is SQIVND (reference sequence). CDR3 sequence: CASSHNLGVDTQYF. CDR3 in DNA: TGTGCCAGCAGTCACAATCTTGGAGTAGATACGCAGTATTTT. The full variable domain, completed using reference TRBV19 and TRBJ2-3, is DGGITQSPKYLFRKEGQNVTLSCEQNLNHDAMYWYRQDPGQGLRLIYYSQIVNDFQKGDIAEGYSVSREKKESFPLTVTSAQKNPTAFYLCASSHNLGVDTQYFGPGTRLTVL.

V usage is TRBV11-3 and J usage is TRBJ2-1; D is ambiguous. Trimming cost V 5 bases and J 0 bases, with 11 bases left between them. The V gene's germline CDR1 is SGHNT and CDR2 YENEEA. This CDR3 is 15 amino acids long. CDR3 nucleotides: TGTGCCAGCAGCGACGAACAGAGCTCCTACAATGAGCAGTTCTTC. This gives the protein CASSDEQSSYNEQFF.

This clone is a singleton in its sample. The rearrangement uses TRBV19 and TRBJ2-5; TRBD2 agrees at 10 bases. Germline CDR1 reads LNHDA; CDR2 reads SQIVND (reference sequence). The CDR3 spans 13 residues. Trimming cost V 6 bases and J 5 bases; bases outside gene matches: 3. The CDR3 DNA reads as TGTGCCAGTAGGTCTAGCGGGAGCGAGACCCAGTACTTC. The encoded protein is CASRSSGSETQYF.

This clone has a single count. V and J are TRBV19 and TRBJ2-5; TRBD2 is a possible D gene (6 bases). The CDR3 is 14 amino acids. The germline gives CDR1 LNHDA, CDR2 SQIVND (reference sequence). Trimming left V 3 bases short and J 2 bases short, with 10 bases between. CDR3: CASSMGLLQETQYF. The CDR3 region has the DNA TGTGCCAGTAGTATGGGACTGCTACAAGAGACCCAGTACTTC. The whole variable domain, filled in from reference TRBV19 and TRBJ2-5, reads DGGITQSPKYLFRKEGQNVTLSCEQNLNHDAMYWYRQDPGQGLRLIYYSQIVNDFQKGDIAEGYSVSREKKESFPLTVTSAQKNPTAFYLCASSMGLLQETQYFGPGTRLLVL.

The CDR3 DNA follows: TGTGCCAGCAGCGCGGGTTCTGAAGCTTTCTTT. Residues: CASSAGSEAFF. This chain links TRBV6-5 with TRBJ1-1; D not certain. Germline lookup yields CDR1 MNHEY and CDR2 SVGAGI. The CDR3 length is 11 residues. With 6 bases removed from V and 6 bases from J, the gap between germline ends came to 8 bases.

The J gene is TRBJ2-5, the V gene TRBV6-5, with D tentatively TRBD1 (6 bases). The germline V gene encodes CDR1 MNHEY and CDR2 SVGAGI. Trimming left V 5 bases short and J 7 bases short, with 14 bases between. This CDR3 comprises 13 residues. The chain's CDR3 is CASSRIGGGTQYF. The CDR3 DNA sequence: TGTGCCAGCAGTAGAATAGGGGGTGGGACCCAGTACTTC.

The V and J genes are TRBV18 and TRBJ2-2; D gene uncertain. The V gene lost 2 bases and the J gene lost 1 base, with 11 bases spanning the gap. CDR1 is KGHSH and CDR2 is LQKENI in the germline V gene. This CDR3 has 16 residues. The CDR3 protein is CASSPSAGKNTGELFF. The CDR3 bases are TGTGCCAGCTCACCATCTGCAGGAAAGAACACCGGGGAGCTGTTTTTT.